This T cell receptor beta chain was captured in a study of type 1 and type 2 diabetes patients. Looking at the study overall: CD4+ or CD8+ T cells were positively selected from PBMCs with microbeads.

Genomic DNA was the PCR template. Multiplex PCR with 30 forward and 13 reverse primers amplified the TCR beta CDR3. TCRdb reprocessed the multiplex PCR reads with MiXCR, giving one entry per CDR3 protein. This table has more than 250,000 distinct CDR3 sequences, roughly 48% appearing once. Diabetic patients met standard criteria for type 1 or type 2 diabetes. Donors had no other autoimmune disease or infection in four weeks. CDR3 length: 16 residues. Germline V gene lookup returns CDR1 SGHTA and CDR2 FQGTGA. V lost 3 bases, J lost 1 base, and 15 bases lay in between. This receptor was identified in a man in his late teens or twenties with type 2 diabetes. The sample comprised peripheral blood mononuclear cells (PBMCs). The chain is built from TRBV7-3 and TRBJ1-1; possibly TRBD1 for D (5 bases). The CDR3 region has the DNA TGTGCCAGCAGCTTGGCATCAGGGCCGCAGAACACTGAAGCTTTCTTT. Translated, it gives CASSLASGPQNTEAFF.